This TCR beta chain is drawn from a study of identical twins. Unique molecular identifiers were present on cDNA, and template switching added a universal primer site. In TCRdb, the 5' RACE reads were re-called with MiXCR into one record per CDR3 protein. Here the sample spans about 810,000 distinct CDR3 sequences, 9% to 15% being singletons. Findings and limits, study-wide: Model-predicted out-of-frame TCR alpha sharing fell below observed values in monozygotic twins. Cross-sectional statistics, not tracking of the same donors, supported the conclusions.

Only a few counts were recorded for this clonotype. Its antigen is unidentified. The V and J ends lost 7 bases and 7 bases respectively, with 17 bases between them. The CDR3 loop spans 14 amino acids. The same specimen was also included in a second study, on yellow fever vaccine responses in identical twins.

The sequencing sample was made of PBMCs. This sequence originates from a woman younger than 30 in good health. The rearrangement joins TRBV12-3 or TRBV12-4 to TRBJ1-5, with D tentatively TRBD1 (5 bases). In nucleotides, the CDR3 is TGTGCCAGCAAAAACTGGCAGGGTGGCCAGCCCCAGCATTTT. This sequence encodes CASKNWQGGQPQHF.